The rows below give T cell receptor beta chains drawn from one sample of a study of T cells in Graves' hyperthyroidism and ophthalmopathy. A single record per CDR3 protein comes from TCRdb applying MiXCR to the multiplex PCR reads. The sample comprises over 500,000 distinct CDR3 sequences, 17% of which are singletons, and around 17% rests with the top ten. Material for sequencing was blood. The receptors stem from a woman in her late teens or twenties with Graves' ophthalmopathy. Each CDR3 is given with its conserved first and last residue. A D gene is named only where the DNA matches it firmly. Some rows mark clone size as missing; the rest say once, few, many or name a class of expanded clone.

d_gene | abundance | j_gene | v_gene | CDR3nt | CDR3aa
. | few | TRBJ1-3 | TRBV19 | TGTGCCAGTAGTATCGTCATCTCTGGAAACACCATATATTTT | CASSIVISGNTIYF
TRBD1 | many | TRBJ1-1 | TRBV30 | TGTGCCTGGAGTGTACAGGGGTACACTGAAGCTTTCTTT | CAWSVQGYTEAFF
. | few | TRBJ2-1 | TRBV11-2 | TGTGCCAGCAGCGTGGGGCGTGAGCAGTTCTTC | CASSVGREQFF
TRBD1 | many | TRBJ2-7 | TRBV30 | TGTGCCTGGGGGGGACAGGGGATCTCCTACGAGCAGTACTTC | CAWGGQGISYEQYF
. | . | TRBJ1-5 | TRBV12-3/TRBV12-4 | TGTGCCAGCAGTGACTTGGTGGTCGGCAATCAGCCCCAGCATTTT | CASSDLVVGNQPQHF
. | many | TRBJ2-1 | TRBV20-1 | TGCAGTGCCTACGTCGCGGCCCTGGGGCGGAATGAGCAGTTCTTC | CSAYVAALGRNEQFF
TRBD2 | many | TRBJ2-3 | TRBV28 | TGTGCCAGCAGTATTAGCGGGAGGGAGTATTTT | CASSISGREYF
. | . | TRBJ2-1 | TRBV7-2 | TGTGCCAGCAGCTTGCTCGGGAGCCCCTCGGGAAATGAGCAGTTCTTC | CASSLLGSPSGNEQFF
. | few | TRBJ1-6 | TRBV28 | TGTGCCAGCAAGGGGAAAGTGGGAAATTCACCCCTCCACTTT | CASKGKVGNSPLHF
. | . | TRBJ2-1 | TRBV12-3/TRBV12-4 | TGTGCCAGCAGTTTGTTTTCCCATGAGCAGTTCTTC | CASSLFSHEQFF
. | . | TRBJ2-5 | TRBV20-1 | TGCAGTGCTACGGCGGGATGGTACCAAGAGACCCAGTACTTC | CSATAGWYQETQYF
TRBD1 | few | TRBJ2-7 | TRBV10-3 | TGTGCCTGCAATCCCGGACAGGTCTCCTACGAGCAGTACTTC | CACNPGQVSYEQYF
. | many | TRBJ2-1 | TRBV6-5 | TGTGCCAGCAGTTACAAGGGCAGGAACAATGAGCAGTTCTTC | CASSYKGRNNEQFF
. | . | TRBJ2-3 | TRBV30 | TGTGCCTGGAGTAGGGCGGGATCCACAGATACGCAGTATTTT | CAWSRAGSTDTQYF
. | few | TRBJ2-1 | TRBV4-3 | TGCGCCAGCAGCCAAGATTTTAGCGCCCACTACAATGAGCAGTTCTTC | CASSQDFSAHYNEQFF
. | few | TRBJ1-4 | TRBV5-1 | TGCGCCAGCAGCTTGAGTGTCAGGGGCGCGGCACCATCTAATGAAAAACTGTTTTTT | CASSLSVRGAAPSNEKLFF
TRBD2 | . | TRBJ2-1 | TRBV13 | TGTGCCAGCAGCTCGAGACTAGCGGGCCTCAGGGATGAGCAGTTCTTC | CASSSRLAGLRDEQFF
. | many | TRBJ2-5 | TRBV6-6 | TGTGCCAGCAGTTACCAATCTAGCGCCGAGGGTGGGGAGACCCAGTACTTC | CASSYQSSAEGGETQYF
. | many | TRBJ2-7 | TRBV11-3 | TGTGCCAGCAGCTTAGACACAGGCACCTACGAGCAGTACTTC | CASSLDTGTYEQYF
. | few | TRBJ2-7 | TRBV6-2/TRBV6-3 | TGTGCCAGCACCGACCGGGACAAGGGCTACGAGCAGTACTTC | CASTDRDKGYEQYF
TRBD1 | many | TRBJ1-2 | TRBV30 | TGTGCTTCACGGGACAGCGGGGTATATGGCTACACCTTC | CASRDSGVYGYTF
TRBD1 | . | TRBJ2-7 | TRBV7-8 | TGTGCCAGCAGCAAGACAGGGGAAGGTTACGAGCAGTACTTC | CASSKTGEGYEQYF
TRBD2 | . | TRBJ2-2 | TRBV6-2/TRBV6-3 | TGTGCCAGCAGTTACTCACCGGGAGGGCCCCCCGGGGAGCTGTTTTTT | CASSYSPGGPPGELFF
. | . | TRBJ2-3 | TRBV28 | TGTGCCAGCGGTTTAATAGATACGCAGTATTTT | CASGLIDTQYF
TRBD1 | few | TRBJ1-6 | TRBV19 | TGTGCCAGTAGTACTCCCAGGACAGGGGGCAATTCACCCCTCCACTTT | CASSTPRTGGNSPLHF
. | many | TRBJ1-1 | TRBV12-3/TRBV12-4 | TGTGCCAGCAGTCCCCCTTTTCAGGGGAACACTGAAGCTTTCTTT | CASSPPFQGNTEAFF
. | . | TRBJ2-3 | TRBV27 | TGTGCCAGCAGTCCCTCCCCAGGGGGGAGGGCAGATACGCAGTATTTT | CASSPSPGGRADTQYF
TRBD2 | many | TRBJ2-7 | TRBV12-3/TRBV12-4 | TGTGCCAGCAGTAATCTAGCGGGGGGGAGAACCTACGAGCAGTACTTC | CASSNLAGGRTYEQYF
. | many | TRBJ2-1 | TRBV2 | TGTGCCAGCAGCCCGGGGACCAACAATGAGCAGTTCTTC | CASSPGTNNEQFF
. | . | TRBJ1-2 | TRBV29-1 | TGCAGCGTTGAGCGGGCAATCCTTCCGGGCTACACCTTC | CSVERAILPGYTF
. | . | TRBJ2-7 | TRBV5-1 | TGCGCCAGCAGCTTTACCGGGACCGCCCACTCCTACGAGCAGTACTTC | CASSFTGTAHSYEQYF
. | many | TRBJ1-1 | TRBV30 | TGTGCCTGGAGTCCTGGGACGGGGAACACTGAAGCTTTCTTT | CAWSPGTGNTEAFF
TRBD1 | . | TRBJ2-7 | TRBV6-1 | TGTGCCACTCAGGGGGTTCTTAATGTCCGGAGGAGTGGAACCTACGAGCAGTACTTC | CATQGVLNVRRSGTYEQYF
. | many | TRBJ1-1 | TRBV5-6 | TGTGCCAGCAGCTTGGAAGGTGGGGGAACTGAAGCTTTCTTT | CASSLEGGGTEAFF
. | . | TRBJ2-5 | TRBV7-9 | TGTGCCAGCAGCTTAGTCAATTTCCAAGAGACCCAGTACTTC | CASSLVNFQETQYF
. | . | TRBJ2-7 | TRBV3-1 | TGTGCCAGCAGCCAAACCAGACAGTCTATATCCCCATACTACGAGCAGTACTTC | CASSQTRQSISPYYEQYF
. | many | TRBJ1-2 | TRBV2 | TGTGCCAGCAGTGAATCGCCGGGGGACTATGGCTACACCTTC | CASSESPGDYGYTF
. | many | TRBJ2-2 | TRBV6-1 | TGTGCCAGCTCCAAAGGGGTCCTGAACACCGGGGAGCTGTTTTTT | CASSKGVLNTGELFF
. | many | TRBJ1-5 | TRBV18 | TGTGCCAGCTCACCGACCGGGCCGGAGGGCAATCAGCCCCAGCATTTT | CASSPTGPEGNQPQHF
TRBD2 | . | TRBJ2-5 | TRBV10-2 | TGCGCCAGCAGTGAGAACGTAGCGGGGGGTGTTTCGGTCCAAGAGACCCAGTACTTC | CASSENVAGGVSVQETQYF
TRBD2 | many | TRBJ2-1 | TRBV11-2 | TGTGCCAGCAGCTTAGCTAGCGGGTTATACAATGAGCAGTTCTTC | CASSLASGLYNEQFF
TRBD1 | many | TRBJ1-1 | TRBV27 | TGTGCCAGCAGTTTATCGGGGACAGGGGGCACTGAAGCTTTCTTT | CASSLSGTGGTEAFF
. | many | TRBJ2-1 | TRBV20-1 | TGCAGTGCTAGAGATCTAGACAGCGGGGAGCAGTTCTTC | CSARDLDSGEQFF
. | many | TRBJ1-2 | TRBV11-3 | TGTGCCAGCAGCTTAAGGACAGCCAACTATGGCTACACCTTC | CASSLRTANYGYTF
. | many | TRBJ2-1 | TRBV29-1 | TGCAGCGTTGAATGGGATCTTAATGGGGATGAGCAGTTCTTC | CSVEWDLNGDEQFF
. | . | TRBJ2-5 | TRBV5-1 | TGCGCCAGCAGCTTGGCCAGGGGAGGAGAGACCCAGTACTTC | CASSLARGGETQYF
. | . | TRBJ2-1 | TRBV15 | TGTGCCACCAGCACAGCGGAGCTTTACAATGAGCAGTTCTTC | CATSTAELYNEQFF
TRBD1 | few | TRBJ2-3 | TRBV6-1 | TGTGCCAGCAGCCGGACAGGGGGCCTGGGGACAGATACGCAGTATTTT | CASSRTGGLGTDTQYF
TRBD2 | many | TRBJ2-7 | TRBV28 | TGTGCCAGCAGTTTAGCGGGAGACAACGAGCAGTACTTC | CASSLAGDNEQYF
. | many | TRBJ1-2 | TRBV28 | TGTGCCAGCAGCGAGCGTTCTACCTATGGCTACACCTTC | CASSERSTYGYTF
. | . | TRBJ1-1 | TRBV3-1 | TGTGCCAGCAGCCCCCCTCTCTTTATCGGTGGGGCTGAAGCTTTCTTT | CASSPPLFIGGAEAFF